This T cell receptor beta chain derives from a study of T cells in Graves' hyperthyroidism and ophthalmopathy (dated by TCRdb to the late 2010s). Broadly, across the study: Peripheral blood was collected at initial diagnosis, before any treatment. In over five Graves' hyperthyroidism patients, the study also compared T-cell repertoires from thyroid tissue with T-cell repertoires from blood. Prospective prediction of ophthalmopathy was tested in an independent validation cohort of 18 to 20 hyperthyroidism patients and some 17 patients who later progressed to ophthalmopathy. TCR Vbeta CDR3 sequencing of some 140 peripheral blood samples (43 ophthalmopathy, 70 to 85 hyperthyroidism and approximately 17 progressor patients) is reported in the paper. To identify distinguishing TCR V-J signatures, a discovery cohort of 90 to 100 patients was used, comprising some 43 with Graves' ophthalmopathy and 57 with stable Graves' hyperthyroidism. The approximately 98 discovery patients were randomly divided into training and test sets at a 7:3 ratio. Once sampling was done, hyperthyroidism patients were given methimazole at a starting dose of 30 mg daily, whereas ophthalmopathy patients were given high-dose intravenous methylprednisolone.

Concerning this clonotype itself: Its binding antigen is unknown. Per-base quality was not reported, and no clone a single base away is much larger than it.

Broader findings and caveats from the paper: Sample size was not statistically predetermined, and investigators were not blinded to group allocation. In validation, the model predicted progression to ophthalmopathy a median of around six months before onset, with approximately 68% sensitivity and around 76% specificity. Most expanded thyroid clonotypes (frequency above 0.001) were also detected in blood, suggesting blood repertoires may reflect thyroid immune responses. In cross-validation, a model built on a 13 V-J signature told ophthalmopathy apart from stable hyperthyroidism with 85% to 90% sensitivity and 81% to 82% specificity, and in testing the same model reached 80%/75%.

A patient counted as having stable Graves' hyperthyroidism if no progression to ophthalmopathy occurred over 18 months of follow-up. Hyperthyroidism patients were newly diagnosed, had a disease duration of under 2 months, and were aged 18 to 65 years. The study excluded patients with uncontrolled infections, other autoimmune diseases, pregnancy or lactation. Clinical symptoms, serum thyroxine and TRAb, thyroid ultrasound, and orbital computed tomography formed the basis for the diagnoses. PBMCs were separated from around 9.1 ml of fresh peripheral blood using Ficoll-Paque density gradient centrifugation. Total RNA was extracted using Trizol reagent, and RNA quality was assessed on an Agilent 2100 Bioanalyzer. The CDR3, from cysteine to phenylalanine, totals 14 residues. Just the 42-base CDR3 DNA is kept, in frame starting at base 1. V loses 0 bases at its end and J loses 7 bases; junction bases beyond the gene matches: 5. In the germline V gene, CDR1 corresponds to SGHDT and CDR2 to YYEEEE.

Amplification of TCR beta CDR3 regions was carried out from RNA transcripts. For the first round of RT-PCR on the TCR CDR3, the HTBI primer set was used together with the Qiagen OneStep RT-PCR kit. Libraries were constructed in a second round of multiplex PCR, after which size selection and purification were performed. Libraries were sequenced paired-end with 100 bp reads on an Illumina HiSeq2000. In the paper's pipeline: SOAPnuke was used to process the raw data, removing reads that contained adapters or uncalled bases, had a mean Phred below 15, or lacked an exact match to the constant primer or identifier. High-quality paired reads were merged using COPE v1.2.5, and each unique nucleotide sequence was defined as a clonotype. Clonotypes were aligned to IMGT TRBV, TRBD and TRBJ reference segments using MiTCR v1.1. The analysis included only V-J combinations with a frequency above 0.0001, which together covered around 99% of the repertoires. The TCS score was defined as F50 (clonal expansion) divided by E x V (chaos), with BLOSUM62-based TCRdist calculated between CDR3 peptides within each V-J. Welch's t-statistics and random forest reduced roughly 540 V-J features to 13, which were used in a naive Bayes classifier (R e1071). TCRdb's own reprocessing of the public reads used fastp at Q25 and MiXCR and kept productive beta chains. Duplicate CDR3 protein sequences are folded into a single record with the most common DNA and genes. It is TCRdb's table, rather than the study itself, that gives the V and J calls and clone size. Within this sample are 650,000 to 700,000 distinct CDR3 sequences, with 15% to 20% of them counted one time only. 15% to 19% of the sample is taken by the ten largest.

Recombination linked TRBV5-6 to TRBJ1-1; a stretch of 8 junction bases matches TRBD1. The sequence derives from a man aged 45 to 65 with Graves' hyperthyroidism. Sequencing was carried out using blood. The DNA is TGTGCCAGCAGCTTGGATCGCAGGGGGCGTGAAGCTTTCTTT. Its translation is CASSLDRRGREAFF.